Listed below are T cell receptor beta chains from one sample, sequenced in a study of radiation and T cells in renal cell carcinoma. Assay: immunoSEQ multiplex PCR; the TCRdb copy retains only in-frame clones and omits some. The table lists roughly 150,000 clones, about nine tenths of them singletons. The sample was blood, taken from a patient whose treatment included radiotherapy and nephrectomy. These receptors originate from a woman aged 50 to 60 with renal cell carcinoma. Both conserved end residues are part of each CDR3. D genes are given only for firm matches. The size field is filled for only some rows; it gives once, few, many or a size class.

clone size: .
V gene: TRBV5-1
J gene: TRBJ1-6
D gene: .
CDR3 protein: CASSLEGGRDSPLHF
CDR3 DNA: TGCGCCAGCAGCTTGGAAGGGGGGAGGGATTCACCCCTCCACTTT

clone size: .
V gene: TRBV19
J gene: TRBJ2-3
D gene: .
CDR3 protein: CASSISATGRQGLGTQYF
CDR3 DNA: TGTGCCAGTAGTATAAGCGCCACCGGGCGGCAAGGCCTTGGTACGCAGTATTTT

clone size: .
V gene: TRBV7-8
J gene: TRBJ2-7
D gene: .
CDR3 protein: CASSSRLPGDEQYF
CDR3 DNA: TGTGCCAGCAGCTCCCGACTCCCTGGCGACGAGCAGTACTTC

clone size: .
V gene: TRBV18
J gene: TRBJ1-1
D gene: .
CDR3 protein: CASSPFPTRAGTNTEAFF
CDR3 DNA: TGTGCCAGCTCACCATTTCCGACTCGCGCGGGAACGAACACTGAAGCTTTCTTT

clone size: .
V gene: TRBV9
J gene: TRBJ2-3
D gene: TRBD1
CDR3 protein: CASSRAPGGGTDTQYF
CDR3 DNA: TGTGCCAGCAGCCGCGCCCCAGGGGGAGGCACAGATACGCAGTATTTT

clone size: once
V gene: TRBV5-6
J gene: TRBJ1-4
D gene: .
CDR3 protein: CASSFGGATNEKLFF
CDR3 DNA: TGTGCCAGCAGCTTCGGGGGAGCAACTAATGAAAAACTGTTTTTT

clone size: .
V gene: TRBV5-1
J gene: TRBJ1-2
D gene: .
CDR3 protein: CASSATGNYGYTF
CDR3 DNA: TGCGCCAGCAGCGCGACTGGAAACTATGGCTACACCTTC

clone size: .
V gene: TRBV6-1
J gene: TRBJ2-5
D gene: .
CDR3 protein: CASSDGGSPGTQYF
CDR3 DNA: TGTGCCAGCAGTGACGGAGGGAGCCCTGGGACCCAGTACTTC

clone size: .
V gene: TRBV5-4
J gene: TRBJ1-2
D gene: .
CDR3 protein: CASSLEGGYYGYTF
CDR3 DNA: TGTGCCAGCAGCTTGGAGGGAGGGTACTATGGCTACACCTTC

clone size: .
V gene: TRBV5-1
J gene: TRBJ2-3
D gene: .
CDR3 protein: CASSLGGFTDTQYF
CDR3 DNA: TGCGCCAGCAGCTTGGGGGGGTTCACAGATACGCAGTATTTT

clone size: .
V gene: TRBV6-6
J gene: TRBJ1-5
D gene: TRBD1
CDR3 protein: CASSTGTVYNQPQHF
CDR3 DNA: TGTGCCAGCAGTACCGGGACAGTGTACAATCAGCCCCAGCATTTT

clone size: .
V gene: TRBV19
J gene: TRBJ1-3
D gene: .
CDR3 protein: CASSTRGSGNTIYF
CDR3 DNA: TGTGCCAGTAGTACCAGGGGTTCTGGAAACACCATATATTTT

clone size: .
V gene: TRBV25-1
J gene: TRBJ1-1
D gene: .
CDR3 protein: CASSESVSEAFF
CDR3 DNA: TGTGCCAGCAGTGAATCAGTATCTGAAGCTTTCTTT

clone size: .
V gene: TRBV2
J gene: TRBJ1-2
D gene: .
CDR3 protein: CASRTAYGYTF
CDR3 DNA: TGTGCCAGCAGGACAGCCTATGGCTACACCTTC

clone size: .
V gene: TRBV7-9
J gene: TRBJ2-7
D gene: .
CDR3 protein: CASSLGQTRALDEQYF
CDR3 DNA: TGTGCCAGCAGCTTAGGGCAGACCAGGGCGTTGGACGAGCAGTACTTC

clone size: few
V gene: TRBV5-1
J gene: TRBJ2-5
D gene: TRBD1
CDR3 protein: CASSSIQGQETQYF
CDR3 DNA: TGCGCCAGCAGCTCGATACAGGGGCAAGAGACCCAGTACTTC

clone size: .
V gene: TRBV18
J gene: TRBJ2-1
D gene: TRBD1
CDR3 protein: CASSPQTGVYNEQFF
CDR3 DNA: TGTGCCAGCTCGCCGCAGACAGGGGTGTACAATGAGCAGTTCTTC

clone size: .
V gene: TRBV6-1
J gene: TRBJ2-5
D gene: TRBD1
CDR3 protein: CASSESDRGVGQETQYF
CDR3 DNA: TGTGCCAGCAGTGAATCGGACAGGGGAGTGGGCCAAGAGACCCAGTACTTC

clone size: .
V gene: TRBV13
J gene: TRBJ2-3
D gene: .
CDR3 protein: CASSLYGGITDTQYF
CDR3 DNA: TGTGCCAGCAGCTTATATGGGGGAATCACAGATACGCAGTATTTT

clone size: .
V gene: TRBV25-1
J gene: TRBJ2-3
D gene: .
CDR3 protein: CASIGGMATDTQYF
CDR3 DNA: TGTGCCAGCATCGGAGGCATGGCCACAGATACGCAGTATTTT

clone size: .
V gene: TRBV7-6
J gene: TRBJ2-3
D gene: .
CDR3 protein: CASSLDRSSTDTQYF
CDR3 DNA: TGTGCCAGCAGCTTAGACCGATCTAGCACAGATACGCAGTATTTT

clone size: .
V gene: TRBV18
J gene: TRBJ1-4
D gene: .
CDR3 protein: CASQSPFRGEEKLFF
CDR3 DNA: TGTGCCAGCCAAAGCCCATTCAGGGGTGAGGAAAAACTGTTTTTT

clone size: once
V gene: TRBV5-1
J gene: TRBJ2-6
D gene: TRBD1
CDR3 protein: CASSLTGGISGANVLTF
CDR3 DNA: TGCGCCAGCAGCTTGACAGGGGGTATTTCTGGGGCCAACGTCCTGACTTTC

clone size: .
V gene: TRBV5-1
J gene: TRBJ2-3
D gene: TRBD2
CDR3 protein: CASSLAGGPNTQYF
CDR3 DNA: TGCGCCAGCAGCTTAGCGGGGGGGCCTAATACGCAGTATTTT

clone size: .
V gene: TRBV27
J gene: TRBJ2-7
D gene: .
CDR3 protein: CASSWGPPGLGSYEQYF
CDR3 DNA: TGTGCCAGCAGCTGGGGGCCCCCGGGGCTAGGCTCCTACGAGCAGTACTTC

clone size: .
V gene: TRBV9
J gene: TRBJ1-3
D gene: TRBD1
CDR3 protein: CASSTEGGRGHTIYF
CDR3 DNA: TGTGCCAGCAGCACAGAAGGGGGCCGGGGCCACACCATATATTTT

clone size: .
V gene: TRBV5-1
J gene: TRBJ1-1
D gene: TRBD1
CDR3 protein: CASSLVPTFGTGGTNTEAFF
CDR3 DNA: TGCGCCAGCAGCTTGGTACCTACGTTTGGGACAGGGGGCACAAACACTGAAGCTTTCTTT

clone size: .
V gene: TRBV19
J gene: TRBJ1-4
D gene: .
CDR3 protein: CASSLPGANEKLFF
CDR3 DNA: TGTGCCAGTAGCCTCCCGGGGGCTAATGAAAAACTGTTTTTT

clone size: .
V gene: TRBV5-4
J gene: TRBJ2-7
D gene: TRBD2
CDR3 protein: CASSTRRGETYEQYF
CDR3 DNA: TGTGCCAGCAGTACCCGGCGGGGGGAGACCTACGAGCAGTACTTC

clone size: .
V gene: TRBV5-1
J gene: TRBJ2-7
D gene: .
CDR3 protein: CASSRGSQEEQYF
CDR3 DNA: TGCGCCAGCAGCCGCGGAAGTCAGGAGGAGCAGTACTTC

clone size: .
V gene: TRBV5-1
J gene: TRBJ2-1
D gene: TRBD2
CDR3 protein: CASSLGSSGYYNEQFF
CDR3 DNA: TGCGCCAGCAGCTTGGGGTCTAGCGGGTACTACAATGAGCAGTTCTTC

clone size: .
V gene: TRBV2
J gene: TRBJ1-2
D gene: .
CDR3 protein: CASSSGLRRYTF
CDR3 DNA: TGTGCCAGCAGTAGCGGGCTAAGGAGGTACACCTTC

clone size: .
V gene: TRBV7-8
J gene: TRBJ2-3
D gene: TRBD2
CDR3 protein: CASSATSGGSSTDTQYF
CDR3 DNA: TGTGCCAGCAGCGCCACTAGCGGGGGGTCTAGCACAGATACGCAGTATTTT

clone size: .
V gene: TRBV6-1
J gene: TRBJ2-7
D gene: .
CDR3 protein: CASSEGSGLVYEQYF
CDR3 DNA: TGTGCCAGCAGTGAAGGTTCAGGGTTAGTTTACGAGCAGTACTTC

clone size: .
V gene: TRBV19
J gene: TRBJ1-2
D gene: .
CDR3 protein: CASRTDTEWGYTF
CDR3 DNA: TGTGCCAGTAGAACGGACACCGAATGGGGCTACACCTTC

clone size: few
V gene: TRBV5-1
J gene: TRBJ2-3
D gene: .
CDR3 protein: CASSPVRDQYTDTQYF
CDR3 DNA: TGCGCCAGCAGCCCCGTTCGGGACCAATACACAGATACGCAGTATTTT

clone size: .
V gene: TRBV19
J gene: TRBJ1-5
D gene: .
CDR3 protein: CASSFDRSQPQHF
CDR3 DNA: TGTGCCAGTAGCTTCGACCGAAGCCAGCCCCAGCATTTT

clone size: .
V gene: TRBV25-1
J gene: TRBJ1-2
D gene: TRBD1
CDR3 protein: CASMRTGSIGYTF
CDR3 DNA: TGTGCCAGCATGAGGACAGGGTCGATCGGCTACACCTTC

clone size: once
V gene: TRBV19
J gene: TRBJ1-2
D gene: TRBD1
CDR3 protein: CASKGQDNYGYTF
CDR3 DNA: TGTGCCAGTAAGGGACAGGATAACTATGGCTACACCTTC

clone size: .
V gene: TRBV2
J gene: TRBJ1-2
D gene: .
CDR3 protein: CASTDARWNYGYTF
CDR3 DNA: TGTGCCAGCACTGACGCTCGATGGAACTATGGCTACACCTTC

clone size: .
V gene: TRBV7-2
J gene: TRBJ2-3
D gene: .
CDR3 protein: CASSLEPGYTDTQYF
CDR3 DNA: TGTGCCAGCAGCTTAGAACCGGGTTATACAGATACGCAGTATTTT

clone size: .
V gene: TRBV7-2
J gene: TRBJ1-1
D gene: .
CDR3 protein: CASSLSVGSRGTEAFF
CDR3 DNA: TGTGCCAGCAGCTTATCGGTGGGGTCCCGGGGCACTGAAGCTTTCTTT

clone size: .
V gene: TRBV4-1
J gene: TRBJ1-2
D gene: TRBD1
CDR3 protein: CASSQESQGAHVRYGYTF
CDR3 DNA: TGCGCCAGCAGCCAAGAGAGCCAGGGGGCGCATGTTCGGTATGGCTACACCTTC

clone size: .
V gene: TRBV6-1
J gene: TRBJ1-4
D gene: TRBD1
CDR3 protein: CASSGQGLTTNEKLFF
CDR3 DNA: TGTGCCAGCAGTGGACAGGGACTAACAACTAATGAAAAACTGTTTTTT

clone size: .
V gene: TRBV29-1
J gene: TRBJ1-1
D gene: TRBD1
CDR3 protein: CSVPTGGDTEAFF
CDR3 DNA: TGCAGCGTTCCGACAGGGGGGGACACTGAAGCTTTCTTT

clone size: once
V gene: TRBV29-1
J gene: TRBJ1-1
D gene: TRBD1
CDR3 protein: CSVDRQGIGTEAFF
CDR3 DNA: TGCAGCGTTGACAGACAGGGGATCGGCACTGAAGCTTTCTTT

clone size: .
V gene: TRBV9
J gene: TRBJ1-2
D gene: .
CDR3 protein: CASSLDRGNYGYTF
CDR3 DNA: TGTGCCAGCAGCTTAGACCGGGGCAACTATGGCTACACCTTC

clone size: .
V gene: TRBV27
J gene: TRBJ2-5
D gene: TRBD1
CDR3 protein: CASSLTQTGGWETQYF
CDR3 DNA: TGTGCCAGCAGTTTGACTCAAACAGGGGGGTGGGAGACCCAGTACTTC

clone size: .
V gene: TRBV7-9
J gene: TRBJ1-2
D gene: .
CDR3 protein: CASARGPNYGYTF
CDR3 DNA: TGTGCCAGCGCTCGGGGCCCTAACTATGGCTACACCTTC

clone size: .
V gene: TRBV15
J gene: TRBJ2-7
D gene: TRBD1
CDR3 protein: CATSSPVTGREQYF
CDR3 DNA: TGTGCCACCAGCAGCCCCGTGACAGGGCGGGAGCAGTACTTC

clone size: .
V gene: TRBV7-2
J gene: TRBJ1-5
D gene: TRBD1
CDR3 protein: CASSPEPGQNQPQHF
CDR3 DNA: TGTGCCAGCAGCCCCGAGCCGGGACAGAATCAGCCCCAGCATTTT

clone size: .
V gene: TRBV6-5
J gene: TRBJ1-3
D gene: TRBD1
CDR3 protein: CASSYDRASGNTIYF
CDR3 DNA: TGTGCCAGCAGTTACGACAGGGCGTCTGGAAACACCATATATTTT

clone size: .
V gene: TRBV7-3
J gene: TRBJ2-7
D gene: .
CDR3 protein: CASSWQGGYEQYF
CDR3 DNA: TGTGCCAGCAGCTGGCAAGGGGGCTACGAGCAGTACTTC

clone size: .
V gene: TRBV9
J gene: TRBJ1-6
D gene: .
CDR3 protein: CASSVDIDSPLHF
CDR3 DNA: TGTGCCAGCAGCGTAGATATAGATTCACCCCTCCACTTT

clone size: .
V gene: TRBV19
J gene: TRBJ1-1
D gene: .
CDR3 protein: CASSIGVREEAFF
CDR3 DNA: TGTGCCAGTAGTATAGGGGTGAGGGAGGAAGCTTTCTTT

clone size: .
V gene: TRBV29-1
J gene: TRBJ1-2
D gene: .
CDR3 protein: CSVSPSNYGYTF
CDR3 DNA: TGCAGCGTGAGCCCCTCTAACTATGGCTACACCTTC

clone size: .
V gene: TRBV6-1
J gene: TRBJ2-7
D gene: .
CDR3 protein: CASSPDTPLDEQYF
CDR3 DNA: TGTGCCAGCAGCCCGGACACACCTTTAGACGAGCAGTACTTC

clone size: .
V gene: TRBV28
J gene: TRBJ1-3
D gene: TRBD1
CDR3 protein: CASSLGGGEGNTIYF
CDR3 DNA: TGTGCCAGCAGTTTAGGAGGGGGCGAGGGAAACACCATATATTTT

clone size: .
V gene: TRBV13
J gene: TRBJ1-1
D gene: .
CDR3 protein: CASSLYPFTGRLNTEAFF
CDR3 DNA: TGTGCCAGCAGCTTATACCCGTTTACGGGCAGGCTGAACACTGAAGCTTTCTTT